These T cell receptor beta chains were read from a single sample in a study of beta chain features in type 1 diabetes. TCRdb keeps only in-frame clones here, not all; method: immunoSEQ multiplex PCR. This sample has around 710,000 clones, with 9.5% to 15% found just once. The material sequenced was naive CD4+ T cells from blood. These receptor sequences come from a man aged 25 to 45 with type 1 diabetes. CDR3s leave out the opening cysteine and the closing phenylalanine or tryptophan. Clone sizes are given selectively: once, few, many, or a class where the clone is expanded.

TRBJ2-1,NA,TRBV13,ASSPGDRGLWEQF
TRBJ2-3,few,TRBV6-5,ASSYGPGQGADTQY
TRBJ2-7,NA,TRBV7-2,ASSLGGRVVYEQY
TRBJ2-3,NA,TRBV2,ASSTRWGAGPSTDTQY
TRBJ2-7,NA,TRBV7-2,ASSLRTGSSYEQY
TRBJ2-1,few,TRBV7-9,ASSANYNEQF
TRBJ1-4,NA,TRBV14,ASSRRQIGKWNEKLF
TRBJ2-3,few,TRBV7-2,ASSRGTDTQY
TRBJ2-3,few,TRBV7-2,ASSAPGQLDTQY
TRBJ2-1,few,TRBV19,ASSMGLDQF
TRBJ1-6,NA,TRBV7-9,ASSAPSWGNSPLH
TRBJ2-5,NA,TRBV30,AWSVQSQETQY
TRBJ2-2,few,TRBV6-5,ASRPSTGELF
TRBJ2-7,NA,TRBV6-5,ASSLFGTGGYEQY
TRBJ1-2,few,TRBV9,ASSPAGGPYGYT
TRBJ2-6,NA,TRBV28,ASSLEGRGWT
TRBJ1-5,once,TRBV12-5,ASGLTGQPQH
TRBJ1-2,NA,TRBV13,ASSSQGFGSGYT
TRBJ2-2,NA,TRBV27,ASRFLANTGELF
TRBJ1-6,NA,TRBV14,ASSQEAVSPLH
TRBJ1-5,NA,TRBV19,ASSIVGTAGQPQH
TRBJ2-3,few,TRBV7-9,ASSFLAGAITDTQY
TRBJ1-2,few,TRBV7-9,ASSLIAARGYT
TRBJ2-2,NA,TRBV7-2,ASSPRALTNTGELF
TRBJ2-1,few,TRBV19,ASSIMLESGGYSEQF
TRBJ1-6,NA,TRBV6-5,ASRPGQGEYSPLH
TRBJ2-5,NA,TRBV11-3,ASSVLGVETQY
TRBJ2-7,NA,TRBV18,ASSPPTGSSYEQY
TRBJ2-3,NA,TRBV7-9,ASTRGDTQY
TRBJ1-1,NA,TRBV4-3,ASKGAPHTNTEAF
TRBJ1-2,NA,TRBV6-6,ATSGQGVSRDGYT
TRBJ1-5,few,TRBV7-8,ASSLTGTANQPQH
TRBJ2-1,NA,TRBV6-5,ASSYSPSSYNEQF
TRBJ1-1,few,TRBV19,ASSIIDRVGTEAF
TRBJ1-5,few,TRBV25-1,ASSESQGWGGNQPQH
TRBJ2-7,few,TRBV7-2,ASRSGYEQY